Detailed here is one TCR beta chain. These data are taken from a study of blood T cell repertoires in COVID-19. Study-wide context: Sites in the United States, Italy and Spain provided acute and convalescent COVID-19 samples. T cells, B-cell-depleted T cells, or PBMCs provided the cDNA or gDNA that served as material.

How the authors handled the data: Reference gene primer amplification yielded estimated nucleated cell counts. The table came from immunoSEQ multiplex PCR; TCRdb's copy has only in-frame clones and leaves some out. D and trimming were read from the DNA, whereas the V and J calls and clone size are those reported in that table. The repertoire includes about 50,000 clones, 80% to 95% of them detected once, and 4.6% sits in the top ten. The CDR3 runs 14 residues. The V end was cut by 2 bases, the J end by 1 base, with 8 bases between. CDR1 is MDHEN and CDR2 is SYDVKM in the germline V gene. The specimen sequenced was peripheral blood. The chain uses TRBV28 and TRBJ1-1; a possible D gene is TRBD1 (5 bases). The sequence came from a man aged 45 to 65 with active COVID-19. Here the CDR3 reads CASSLPGGNTEAFF. The DNA for the CDR3 is TGTGCCAGCAGTTTACCCGGGGGGAACACTGAAGCTTTCTTT.